Following are 14 T cell receptor beta chains from one sample sequenced in a study of response to subunit inactivated influenza vaccine. TCRdb passed the RT-PCR reads through MiXCR, listing each CDR3 protein once. The repertoire has 200,000 to 250,000 distinct CDR3 sequences, about 12% of them found once; the top ten carry more than 7%. This sample comprised non-naive T cells sorted from PBMCs, obtained 14 days before vaccination. These receptors were taken from a man in his fifties or sixties who received an inactivated influenza vaccine.

The V gene is TRBV27, the J gene TRBJ1-2; D ambiguous. V gave up 0 bases and J gave up 6 bases, with 14 bases separating them. Per germline, CDR1 MNHEY and CDR2 SMNVEV (reference sequence). This CDR3 has 15 amino acids. The CDR3 reads CASSLSIPLKDGYTF. Written as DNA, the CDR3 is TGTGCCAGCAGTTTATCGATTCCCCTGAAAGATGGCTACACCTTC.

This chain joins TRBV12-3 or TRBV12-4 and TRBJ2-7; unclear D gene. Trimming removed 5 bases at V and 0 bases at J, with 14 bases between. This CDR3 has 15 amino acids. The CDR3, as DNA: TGTGCCAGCAGTCCCGCGCAAGTTTACTCCTACGAGCAGTACTTC. Residues: CASSPAQVYSYEQYF.

A few counts support this clonotype. Here the CDR3 reads CASSVEAGDYNEQFF. The CDR3 nucleotides are TGTGCCAGCAGCGTAGAGGCGGGGGACTACAATGAGCAGTTCTTC. V gene TRBV9 combines with J gene TRBJ2-1; 7 nucleotides match TRBD2. The CDR3 runs to 15 residues. V lost 0 bases and J lost 3; bases outside the gene matches: 3. Germline V gene data show CDR1 as SGDLS and CDR2 as YYNGEE. The full variable domain, in which reference TRBV9 and TRBJ2-1 provide the parts outside the CDR3, is DSGVTQTPKHLITATGQRVTLRCSPRSGDLSVYWYQQSLDQGLQFLIQYYNGEERAKGNILERFSAQQFPDLHSELNLSSLELGDSALYFCASSVEAGDYNEQFFGPGTRLTVL.

In its sample, this clonotype was seen a few times. The chain joins TRBV6-2 or TRBV6-3 to TRBJ2-7; D perhaps matches TRBD1 (5 bases). Trimming removed 5 bases from V and 6 bases from J, with 14 bases in between. The CDR3 runs to 13 residues. From germline, CDR1 is MNHEY and CDR2 SVGEGT. The DNA of the CDR3 is TGTGCCAGCAGTCAGAACAGGATGGGCGAGCAGTACTTC. Translating it yields CASSQNRMGEQYF.

Only a few counts were recorded for this clonotype. The rearrangement links TRBV20-1 to TRBJ1-6; D might be TRBD1 (5 bases). The ends were cut back, 6 bases at V and 17 bases at J, with 17 bases in the middle. The CDR3 extends over 11 amino acids. CDR1 is DFQATT and CDR2 is SNEGSKA in the germline V gene (reference sequence). The CDR3 DNA reads TGCAGTGCACAACGGGGGGACCGAGTCCACTTT. This codes for CSAQRGDRVHF.

In this sample, this clonotype turned up a few times. This chain connects TRBV28 to TRBJ1-1; D is undetermined. The V end was cut by 8 bases, the J end by 1 base, with 11 bases between. This CDR3 is 13 amino acids long. Per the germline V gene, CDR1 is MDHEN and CDR2 is SYDVKM. The CDR3: CASGKFKNTEAFF. For the CDR3, the DNA is TGTGCCAGCGGAAAGTTCAAGAACACTGAAGCTTTCTTT.

This clonotype has ten or more counts. This sequence joins TRBV5-1 and TRBJ2-7; the D is unclear. The CDR3 has 11 residues. Germline V gene data show CDR1 as SGHRS and CDR2 as YFSETQ. The ends were cut back, 4 bases at V and 2 bases at J, with 4 bases in the middle. CDR3 sequence reads: CASSAAYEQYF. For the CDR3, the DNA is TGCGCCAGCAGCGCAGCCTACGAGCAGTACTTC.

There are a few counts of this clonotype. This CDR3 is CSAIPGGGADTQYF. CDR3 nucleotide sequence: TGCAGTGCTATCCCAGGGGGCGGGGCAGATACGCAGTATTTT. V usage is TRBV20-1 and J usage is TRBJ2-3, with 8 bases fitting TRBD1. With V trimmed by 4 bases and J by 4 bases, 7 bases remained unmatched. This CDR3 comprises 14 residues. Germline V gene lookup returns CDR1 DFQATT and CDR2 SNEGSKA (reference sequence).

Worth noting for this clonotype: This may arise from a read error, as a much more abundant clone is one base away. J is TRBJ2-3 and V is TRBV28; 15 positions match TRBD2. Germline CDR1 and CDR2: MDHEN and SYDVKM. CDR3 length equals 18 residues. V gave up 4 bases and J gave up 2 bases; unmatched junction bases: 7. The chain's CDR3 is CASSSGLAGGTATDTQYF. CDR3 nucleotide sequence: TGTGCCAGCAGTTCGGGACTAGCGGGGGGAACAGCCACAGATACGCAGTATTTT.

In this sample, this clonotype turned up many times. The rearrangement links TRBV27 to TRBJ2-1, with D unresolved. CDR3 length equals 14 residues. Per germline, CDR1 MNHEY and CDR2 SMNVEV (reference sequence). V lost 7 bases and J lost 6, with 16 bases in between. The CDR3 coding sequence is TGTGCCAGCACGGACGCCCCATGGGGCAATGAGCAGTTCTTC. Amino acid sequence: CASTDAPWGNEQFF.

This clonotype was recorded once. This chain connects TRBV20-1 to TRBJ1-5; D is uncertain. Germline CDR1 reads DFQATT; CDR2 reads SNEGSKA (reference sequence). This CDR3 spans 14 amino acids. Trimming took off 6 bases at V and 5 bases at J, with 17 bases between the two ends. DNA for the CDR3: TGCAGTGCGCGAATTCACAGATTTCATCAGCCCCAGCATTTT. Translated, it gives CSARIHRFHQPQHF.

The chain recombines TRBV20-1 with TRBJ1-3; possible D gene TRBD1, 5 bases. The V gene's germline CDR1 is DFQATT and CDR2 SNEGSKA (reference sequence). The CDR3 has 14 amino acids. Trimming shortened V by 0 bases and J by 4 bases, and 10 bases separated the two germline ends. The CDR3 is CSARDMGPGNTIYF. The CDR3 DNA follows: TGCAGTGCTAGAGATATGGGGCCCGGAAACACCATATATTTT.

This rearrangement joins TRBV5-1 to TRBJ2-5; 11 bases map to TRBD1. CDR1 and CDR2 (germline): SGHRS, YFSETQ. The V and J ends lost 5 bases and 2 bases, in that order; junction bases with no gene match: 5. CDR3 length: 15 residues. DNA of the CDR3: TGCGCCAGCAGAGGACAGGGGGCGAGTCAAGAGACCCAGTACTTC. This translates into CASRGQGASQETQYF.

This clonotype turned up a few times. V is TRBV7-2 and J is TRBJ1-4, with D unresolved. Germline V gene sequence: CDR1 SGHTA, CDR2 FQGNSA. V shed 2 bases and J shed 5 bases, with 15 bases lying between them. There are 16 residues in the CDR3. The CDR3 DNA follows: TGTGCCAGCAGCTTAACCTCCGGGCGGGGAAATGAAAAACTGTTTTTT. Protein: CASSLTSGRGNEKLFF.